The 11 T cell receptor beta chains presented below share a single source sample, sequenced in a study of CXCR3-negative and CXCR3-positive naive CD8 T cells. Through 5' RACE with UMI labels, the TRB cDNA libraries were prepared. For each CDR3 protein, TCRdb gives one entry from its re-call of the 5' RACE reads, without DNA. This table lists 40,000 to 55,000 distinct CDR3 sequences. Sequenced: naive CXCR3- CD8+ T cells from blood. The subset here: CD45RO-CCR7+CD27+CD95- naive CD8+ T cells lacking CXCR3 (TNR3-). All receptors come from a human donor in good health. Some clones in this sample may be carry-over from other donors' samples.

This CDR3 reads CASSYSTERDEQFF. This chain uses TRBV6-5 with TRBJ2-1. The CDR3 loop spans 14 amino acids. CDR1 is MNHEY, CDR2 SVGAGI, per germline.

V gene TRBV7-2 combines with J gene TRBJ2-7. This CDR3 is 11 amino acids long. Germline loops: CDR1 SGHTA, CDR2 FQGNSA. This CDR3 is CASSLYYEQYF.

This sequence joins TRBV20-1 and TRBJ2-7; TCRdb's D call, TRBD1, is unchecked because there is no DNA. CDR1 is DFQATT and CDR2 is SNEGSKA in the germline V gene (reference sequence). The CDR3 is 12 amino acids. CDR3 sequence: CITTGTGREQYF.

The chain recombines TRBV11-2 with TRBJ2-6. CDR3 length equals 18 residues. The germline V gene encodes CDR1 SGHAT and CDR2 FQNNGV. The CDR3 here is CASSLAMSGFSGANVLTF.

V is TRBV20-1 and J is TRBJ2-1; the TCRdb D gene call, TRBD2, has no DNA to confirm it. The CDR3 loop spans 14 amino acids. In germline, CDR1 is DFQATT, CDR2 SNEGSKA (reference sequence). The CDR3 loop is CSAPIAGGPDEQFF.

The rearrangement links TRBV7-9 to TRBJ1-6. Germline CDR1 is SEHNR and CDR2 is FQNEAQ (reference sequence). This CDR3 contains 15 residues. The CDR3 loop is CASSLAPGLNSPLHF. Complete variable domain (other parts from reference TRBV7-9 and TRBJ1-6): DTGVSQNPRHKITKRGQNVTFRCDPISEHNRLYWYRQTLGQGPEFLTYFQNEAQLEKSRLLSDRFSAERPKGSFSTLEIQRTEQGDSAMYLCASSLAPGLNSPLHFGNGTRLTVT.

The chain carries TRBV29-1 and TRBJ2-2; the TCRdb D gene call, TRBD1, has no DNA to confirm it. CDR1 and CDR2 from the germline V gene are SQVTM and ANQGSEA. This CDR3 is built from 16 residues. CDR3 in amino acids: CSVESRELGYTGELFF.

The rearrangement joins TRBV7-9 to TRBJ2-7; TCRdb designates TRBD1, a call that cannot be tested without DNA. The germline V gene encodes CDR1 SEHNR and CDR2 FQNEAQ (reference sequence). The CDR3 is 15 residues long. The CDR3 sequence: CASSRRPGQGTEQYF.

The CDR3 sequence: CASSLSPTGWRYQETQYF. This sequence joins TRBV28 and TRBJ2-5; no DNA is available, so the TRBD1 call from TCRdb remains unchecked. CDR3 length: 18 amino acids. CDR1 and CDR2 from the germline V gene are MDHEN and SYDVKM.

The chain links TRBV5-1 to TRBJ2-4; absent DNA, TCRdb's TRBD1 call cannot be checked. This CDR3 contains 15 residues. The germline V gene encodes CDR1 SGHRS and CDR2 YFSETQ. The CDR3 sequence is CASSLRQDPGNIQYF.

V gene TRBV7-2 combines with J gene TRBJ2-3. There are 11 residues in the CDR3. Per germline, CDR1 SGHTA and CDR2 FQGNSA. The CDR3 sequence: CASSLRDTQYF.